This T cell receptor (beta chain) was sequenced during a study of T cells in tuberculosis. About the study: This South African cohort compared adolescents with or without latent tuberculosis against adults with active tuberculosis. The study, taken as a whole, reports: Active tuberculosis TCR-alpha repertoires lay closer to GMM-specific TCRs than IGRA-negative controls, suggesting clonal expansion. Active tuberculosis patients had shorter CDR3-alpha; the beta difference was nonsignificant.

Method: immunoSEQ multiplex PCR; TCRdb's copy keeps in-frame clones and lacks some. The table has 45,000 or so clones, about 95% seen once. Germline V CDR1 and CDR2: GTSNPN, SVGIG (reference sequence). The CDR3 extends over 13 amino acids. V lost 3 bases and J 4 bases, leaving 12 bases between the germline ends. Points on this clone: Its antigen is not known.

The chain employs TRBV30 and TRBJ1-2, with D uncertain. This TCR was sampled from a donor aged 10-29 years with latent tuberculosis or without tuberculosis infection. The sample was PBMCs. The CDR3 DNA is TGTGCCTGGAGGGAGATCTTCCCCTATGGCTACACCTTC. Its translation: CAWREIFPYGYTF. Based on the CDR3 plus reference TRBV30 and TRBJ1-2, the full variable domain is SQTIHQWPATLVQPVGSPLSLECTVEGTSNPNLYWYRQAAGRGLQLLFYSVGIGQISSEVPQNLSASRPQDRQFILSSKKLLLSDSGFYLCAWREIFPYGYTFGSGTRLTVV.